These 29 T cell receptor beta chains were sequenced from one sample in a study of shared clonotypes between healthy human individuals. Only in-frame clones appear in the TCRdb table, and some are missing; sequencing was by immunoSEQ multiplex PCR. The sample lists roughly 1,000,000 clones, approximately 78% seen once, with roughly 0.55% in the top ten. The sequencing sample was made of memory CD4+ T cells from PBMCs. Described subset: CD45RA-negative fraction. These receptors were collected from a man aged 18 to 29 in good health. Some clones in this sample may be carry-over from other donors' samples.

V and J are TRBV6-1 and TRBJ1-1; no clear D gene. Germline assignment: CDR1 MNHNS and CDR2 SASEGT. With 2 bases removed from V and 7 bases from J, the gap between germline ends came to 8 bases. The CDR3 totals 12 residues. CDR3 sequence: CASSEYPLEAFF. The CDR3 DNA reads TGTGCCAGCAGTGAATACCCACTTGAAGCTTTCTTT.

This rearrangement joins TRBV11-2 to TRBJ2-1; possibly TRBD2 for D (5 bases). Germline V gene lookup returns CDR1 SGHAT and CDR2 FQNNGV. The CDR3 is made up of 15 amino acids. Trimming cost V 5 bases and J 5 bases, with 16 bases left between them. The chain's CDR3 is CASSATGNPNNEQFF. The DNA for the CDR3 is TGTGCCAGCAGCGCGACGGGGAATCCCAACAATGAGCAGTTCTTC.

Turning to this clone: Other DNA sequences from this sample encode an identical CDR3 as well. The CDR3, as DNA: TGCGCCAGCAGCTTGGTCGCGGGCCAGAACACTGAAGCTTTCTTT. Its protein product is CASSLVAGQNTEAFF. The rearrangement joins TRBV5-1 to TRBJ1-1; no firm D call. From germline, CDR1 is SGHRS and CDR2 YFSETQ. The CDR3 runs 15 residues. V lost 0 bases, J lost 1 base, and 10 bases lay in between.

This rearrangement joins TRBV30 to TRBJ2-3, with D tentatively TRBD2 (5 bases). Trimming shortened V by 2 bases and J by 4 bases, and 16 bases separated the two germline ends. Germline lookup yields CDR1 GTSNPN and CDR2 SVGIG (reference sequence). The CDR3 length is 15 residues. The CDR3 DNA follows: TGTGCCTGGAGTCCCCCAGGAGGCCGACCAGATACGCAGTATTTT. This sequence encodes CAWSPPGGRPDTQYF.

The chain links TRBV29-1 to TRBJ1-1, with D unclear. The ends were cut back, 4 bases at V and 0 bases at J, with 15 bases in the middle. The CDR3 consists of 15 residues. CDR1 SQVTM and CDR2 ANQGSEA come from the germline V gene. The CDR3 nucleotides read TGCAGCGTTGGTTTTAAGGTTGGAGTGAACACTGAAGCTTTCTTT. This gives the protein CSVGFKVGVNTEAFF. Supplemented by reference TRBV29-1 and TRBJ1-1, the full variable domain reads SAVISQKPSRDICQRGTSLTIQCQVDSQVTMMFWYRQQPGQSLTLIATANQGSEATYESGFVIDKFPISRPNLTFSTLTVSNMSPEDSSIYLCSVGFKVGVNTEAFFGQGTRLTVV.

This chain joins TRBV6-6 and TRBJ1-5, with 8 positions matching TRBD1. Trimming cost V 5 bases and J 6 bases; bases outside gene matches: 3. The CDR3 is 13 residues long. Per germline, CDR1 MNHNY and CDR2 SVGAGI (reference sequence). The CDR3 protein is CASSTTGVQPQHF. In DNA form, the CDR3 reads TGTGCCAGCAGTACGACAGGGGTTCAGCCCCAGCATTTT.

The chain employs TRBV5-1 and TRBJ2-2; D unclear. CDR1 is SGHRS, CDR2 YFSETQ, per germline. With 4 bases removed from V and 4 bases from J, the gap between germline ends came to 14 bases. CDR3 length equals 15 residues. CDR3 loop: CASSAIGSGTGELFF. The CDR3 coding sequence is TGCGCCAGCAGCGCAATCGGGTCGGGCACCGGGGAGCTGTTTTTT.

A remark on this clone: In the same sample, other DNA sequences code for this CDR3. The chain uses TRBV7-2 and TRBJ2-3, with D uncertain. The length of the CDR3 is 14 residues. Looked up from germline, CDR1 is SGHTA and CDR2 is FQGNSA. Trimming took 1 base from V and 2 from J, leaving 7 bases between them. CDR3 protein: CASSLGPHTDTQYF. CDR3 bases: TGTGCCAGCAGCTTAGGGCCACACACAGATACGCAGTATTTT.

This clone has just a few counts. The gene calls are TRBV7-2 and TRBJ2-1; perhaps TRBD1 as D (5 bases). Germline CDR1 SGHTA, CDR2 FQGNSA. This CDR3 contains 15 residues. The V gene lost 2 bases and the J gene lost 3 bases, with 11 bases spanning the gap. As DNA, the CDR3 is TGTGCCAGCAGCTTATGGGGCCTGGTCTACAATGAGCAGTTCTTC. This gives the protein CASSLWGLVYNEQFF.

This clone was recorded once. This rearrangement joins TRBV6-1 to TRBJ1-3; D may be TRBD1 (6 bases). The CDR3 extends over 15 amino acids. V lost 3 bases to trimming and J lost 3 bases, with 12 bases between them. The germline CDR1 and CDR2 sequences are MNHNS and SASEGT. The CDR3 DNA sequence: TGTGCCAGCAGTGACGCGGGGGCTGGTGGAAACACCATATATTTT. Its translation is CASSDAGAGGNTIYF.

This clone was seen many times. The rearrangement joins TRBV5-4 to TRBJ2-1, with TRBD2 as a possible D gene (5 bases). CDR3 length: 15 residues. Germline assignment: CDR1 SGHNT and CDR2 YYREEE (reference sequence). Trimming took off 4 bases at V and 0 bases at J, with 11 bases between the two ends. CDR3 nucleotide sequence: TGTGCCAGCAGCCCCAGCGGAGTCTCCTACAATGAGCAGTTCTTC. Encoded protein: CASSPSGVSYNEQFF. The complete variable domain, with remaining parts taken from reference TRBV5-4 and TRBJ2-1, reads ETGVTQSPTHLIKTRGQQVTLRCSSQSGHNTVSWYQQALGQGPQFIFQYYREEENGRGNFPPRFSGLQFPNYSSELNVNALELDDSALYLCASSPSGVSYNEQFFGPGTRLTVL.

V is TRBV5-1 and J is TRBJ2-2; 8 bases match TRBD2. The germline V gene encodes CDR1 SGHRS and CDR2 YFSETQ. The V segment lost 2 bases and the J segment 2 bases; nucleotides outside the gene matches: 5. The CDR3 has 16 residues. Here the CDR3 reads CASSFIAGLNTGELFF. CDR3 nucleotides: TGCGCCAGCAGCTTCATAGCGGGACTAAACACCGGGGAGCTGTTTTTT.

J is TRBJ2-1 and V is TRBV11-2; D might be TRBD2 (5 bases). The CDR3 has 15 amino acids. Germline assignment: CDR1 SGHAT and CDR2 FQNNGV. V was pared by 4 bases and J by 0 bases, with 10 bases between. The CDR3 region is CASSSVANSYNEQFF. CDR3 sequence (DNA): TGTGCCAGCAGCTCGGTAGCGAACTCCTACAATGAGCAGTTCTTC.

The chain employs TRBV2 and TRBJ2-1; D is possibly TRBD2 (6 bases). V lost 6 bases and J lost 15, with 21 bases in between. CDR3 length equals 13 residues. CDR1 SNHLY and CDR2 FYNNEI come from the germline V gene. CDR3: CASSLNGPMEGFF. The CDR3 bases are TGTGCCAGCAGCCTAAACGGGCCAATGGAGGGGTTCTTC.

This clone was found once. The chain is built from TRBV2 and TRBJ2-4, with 7 bases identical to TRBD1. Germline V gives CDR1 SNHLY, CDR2 FYNNEI. The CDR3 sequence is 14 residues long. Trimming cost V 6 bases and J 5 bases; bases outside gene matches: 7. This CDR3 is CASSGSGTENIQYF. CDR3 nucleotide sequence: TGTGCCAGCAGCGGCTCCGGGACAGAAAACATTCAGTACTTC. The full variable domain, completed using reference TRBV2 and TRBJ2-4, is EPEVTQTPSHQVTQMGQEVILRCVPISNHLYFYWYRQILGQKVEFLVSFYNNEISEKSEIFDDQFSVERPDGSNFTLKIRSTKLEDSAMYFCASSGSGTENIQYFGAGTRLSVL.

On this clone: At the DNA level, this CDR3 is encoded by other sequences in the same sample as well. This sequence joins TRBV5-1 and TRBJ1-1, with 9 bases identical to TRBD1. This CDR3 comprises 13 residues. J lost 4 bases, V lost 3 bases, and 1 base had no gene match. In germline, CDR1 is SGHRS, CDR2 YFSETQ. CDR3: CASSSGQGTEAFF. CDR3 DNA sequence: TGCGCCAGCAGCTCGGGACAGGGCACTGAAGCTTTCTTT.

The V gene is TRBV29-1, the J gene TRBJ2-7, with a tentative D call TRBD2 (5 bases). CDR3 length equals 13 residues. V dropped 1 base and J dropped 5 bases, with 12 bases sitting between them. From germline, CDR1 is SQVTM and CDR2 ANQGSEA. Here the CDR3 reads CSVEGFGGNEQYF. CDR3 coding DNA: TGCAGCGTTGAAGGGTTCGGAGGAAACGAGCAGTACTTC.

The chain couples TRBV9 to TRBJ2-1; 12 positions match TRBD2. The CDR3 has 16 residues. The germline gives CDR1 SGDLS, CDR2 YYNGEE. Trimming cost V 2 bases and J 3 bases; bases outside gene matches: 3. The CDR3 spells CASSVLTSGSYNEQFF. The DNA for the CDR3 is TGTGCCAGCAGCGTTTTGACTAGCGGGAGCTACAATGAGCAGTTCTTC.

V usage is TRBV9 and J usage is TRBJ2-7; D may be TRBD1 or TRBD2 (6 bases each). V was shortened by 4 bases and J by 5 bases, with 19 bases between the two germline ends. Germline V gene data show CDR1 as SGDLS and CDR2 as YYNGEE. The CDR3 has 15 residues. CDR3 residues: CASSPGTSGADEQYF. Written as DNA, the CDR3 is TGTGCCAGCAGCCCAGGGACTTCGGGGGCCGACGAGCAGTACTTC.

The chain uses TRBV28 and TRBJ1-5, with D possibly matching TRBD1 (5 bases). The CDR3 covers 13 residues. CDR1 and CDR2 from the germline V gene are MDHEN and SYDVKM. V lost 8 bases, J lost 5 bases, and 13 bases lay in between. The CDR3 is CASFRDRDQPQHF. CDR3 DNA sequence: TGTGCCAGCTTCAGGGATAGGGATCAGCCCCAGCATTTT. Variable domain in full (rest from reference TRBV28 and TRBJ1-5): DVKVTQSSRYLVKRTGEKVFLECVQDMDHENMFWYRQDPGLGLRLIYFSYDVKMKEKGDIPEGYSVSREKKERFSLILESASTNQTSMYLCASFRDRDQPQHFGDGTRLSIL.

V and J are TRBV28 and TRBJ2-7; 12 nucleotides match TRBD1. Germline V gene data show CDR1 as MDHEN and CDR2 as SYDVKM. CDR3 length: 16 residues. V shed 8 bases and J 7 bases; nucleotides not matched to a gene: 15. In nucleotides, the CDR3 is TGTGCCAGCGGTCCCATGCCGGGACAGGGGGCGGGGGAGCAGTACTTC. Amino acids: CASGPMPGQGAGEQYF.

The chain uses TRBV5-1 and TRBJ2-7, with 11 bases that match TRBD2. V shed 4 bases, J shed 4 bases, and the junction held 4 bases outside the gene matches. Looked up from germline, CDR1 is SGHRS and CDR2 is YFSETQ. This CDR3 contains 14 residues. The CDR3, as DNA: TGCGCCAGCAGCGTGACTAGCGGGACTTACGAGCAGTACTTC. The encoded protein is CASSVTSGTYEQYF.

The V call is TRBV7-9, the J call TRBJ2-7, with D tentatively TRBD1 (7 bases). V was trimmed by 1 base and J by 1 base, leaving 14 bases between them. Germline loops: CDR1 SEHNR, CDR2 FQNEAQ (reference sequence). The CDR3 extends over 16 amino acids. The CDR3 sequence is CASSLGQGGRSYEQYF. The CDR3 bases are TGTGCCAGCAGCTTAGGGCAGGGGGGCAGGTCCTACGAGCAGTACTTC.

At least ten counts were recorded for this clone. The rearrangement links TRBV11-3 to TRBJ2-2; D uncertain. This CDR3 contains 14 residues. V gave up 5 bases and J gave up 3 bases, with 10 bases separating them. Germline V gene data show CDR1 as SGHNT and CDR2 as YENEEA. CDR3 bases: TGTGCCAGCAGCCCCGGCCGGGACACCGGGGAGCTGTTTTTT. This codes for CASSPGRDTGELFF.

The J gene is TRBJ2-2, the V gene TRBV2, with 11 bases matching TRBD2. The CDR3 has 15 amino acids. Germline V gives CDR1 SNHLY, CDR2 FYNNEI. The junction had 2 bases not matched to a gene; V was cut back by 7 bases and J by 1 base. The CDR3 here is CASTGTSGNTGELFF. The CDR3 bases are TGTGCCAGCACTGGGACTAGCGGGAACACCGGGGAGCTGTTTTTT.

The chain uses TRBV5-3 and TRBJ2-3; no clear D. TRBV5-3 is an ORF for which the function is uncertain. V gave up 2 bases and J gave up 5 bases, with 18 bases separating them. The CDR3 is 16 amino acids. DNA of the CDR3: TGTGCCAGAAGCTTCTTAAGGAAACAACCCCGAGATACGCAGTATTTT. Its protein is CARSFLRKQPRDTQYF.

With respect to this clone: With a much larger clone just one base away, this may be a read error. Other DNA sequences from this sample encode an identical CDR3 as well. This rearrangement joins TRBV2 to TRBJ1-5; TRBD1 aligns across 8 bases. Germline trimming cut 4 bases from V and 2 bases from J; bases unmatched to any gene: 1. CDR1 is SNHLY and CDR2 is FYNNEI in the germline V gene. This CDR3 has 14 amino acids. The CDR3 DNA reads TGTGCCAGCAGTGCGACAGGGGGCAATCAGCCCCAGCATTTT. This gives the protein CASSATGGNQPQHF.

The chain recombines TRBV10-3 with TRBJ1-2; perhaps TRBD1 as D (5 bases). The CDR3 has 13 amino acids. Germline V CDR1 and CDR2: ENHRY, SYGVKD. The V gene lost 10 bases and the J gene lost 7 bases, with 19 bases spanning the gap. CDR3 nucleotides: TGTGCCACCTCGGTCGGGACGGTAGGTGGCTACACCTTC. Amino acid sequence: CATSVGTVGGYTF.

This clone was detected only a few times. The V and J genes are TRBV28 and TRBJ2-3, with a weak D call TRBD1 (6 bases). Trimming shortened V by 5 bases and J by 2 bases, and 14 bases separated the two germline ends. CDR1 MDHEN and CDR2 SYDVKM come from the germline V gene. The CDR3 has 15 amino acids. Here the CDR3 DNA reads TGTGCCAGCAGTCTGACAACAGGGCTCACAGATACGCAGTATTTT. Its translation: CASSLTTGLTDTQYF.